The next 21 T cell receptor beta chains were all read from a single sample in a study of blood T cell repertoires in COVID-19. Some clones are missing from TCRdb's copy, which holds only in-frame ones; the method was immunoSEQ multiplex PCR. The table has approximately 230,000 clones, 88% seen once. Material for sequencing was peripheral blood. The receptors here all came from a woman aged 25-40 years with COVID-19, enrolled during active disease.

The chain employs TRBV7-6 and TRBJ2-2, with 13 bases identical to TRBD2. The junction had 3 bases not matched to a gene; V was cut back by 5 bases and J by 6 bases. The CDR3 is made up of 15 amino acids. Germline loops: CDR1 SGHVS, CDR2 FNYEAQ. CDR3 protein: CASSPGLAGAGELFF. Here the CDR3 DNA reads TGTGCCAGCAGCCCTGGACTAGCGGGAGCCGGGGAGCTGTTTTTT.

This clone came up once. V usage is TRBV7-9 and J usage is TRBJ2-2; D is ambiguous. The V and J ends lost 1 base and 6 bases respectively, with 6 bases between them. In germline, CDR1 is SEHNR, CDR2 FQNEAQ (reference sequence). The CDR3 has 13 amino acids. The CDR3 loop is CASSLVSSGELFF. The CDR3 nucleotides are TGTGCCAGCAGCTTAGTTTCCTCCGGGGAGCTGTTTTTT.

This sequence joins TRBV25-1 and TRBJ2-1; D remains ambiguous. Per germline, CDR1 MGHDK and CDR2 SYGVNS. This CDR3 has 17 residues. With 2 bases removed from V and 2 bases from J, the gap between germline ends came to 16 bases. In nucleotides, the CDR3 is TGTGCCAGCAGTGAAGACGAGGCCCTCAATCCCTACAATGAGCAGTTCTTC. It encodes CASSEDEALNPYNEQFF.

The J gene is TRBJ1-5, the V gene TRBV19, with 8 bases aligning to TRBD1. Losses at the gene ends were 1 base for V and 9 bases for J; bases not matched to a gene: 8. The CDR3 has 15 amino acids. From germline, CDR1 is LNHDA and CDR2 SQIVND (reference sequence). CDR3 in amino acids: CASSIGKQGGRPQHF. The DNA of the CDR3 is TGTGCCAGTAGTATAGGAAAACAGGGGGGAAGGCCCCAGCATTTT.

This clone was seen just once. The chain uses TRBV3-1 (or the pseudogene TRBV3-2) and TRBJ2-3, with D tentatively TRBD2 (6 bases). The germline gives CDR1 LGHDT, CDR2 YNNKEL (reference sequence). Trimming left V 0 bases short and J 5 bases short, with 12 bases between. This CDR3 region has 15 residues. The CDR3 DNA reads TGTGCCAGCAGCCAAGATAGGAAGGGAGGAGATACGCAGTATTTT. This gives the protein CASSQDRKGGDTQYF.

The chain couples TRBV9 to TRBJ2-2; 13 positions agree with TRBD2. The CDR3 contains 15 residues. The germline CDR1 and CDR2 sequences are SGDLS and YYNGEE. The J segment lost 6 bases and the V segment lost 2 bases, leaving 1 base of the junction unmatched. CDR3 residues: CASSVGTSGAGELFF. The CDR3 DNA reads as TGTGCCAGCAGCGTGGGGACTAGCGGGGCCGGGGAGCTGTTTTTT.

This clone was seen a handful of times. This chain connects TRBV11-2 to TRBJ1-1; tentatively, D is TRBD1 (5 bases). Trimming took off 0 bases at V and 1 base at J, with 9 bases between the two ends. The CDR3 totals 15 residues. The germline V gene has CDR1 SGHAT and CDR2 FQNNGV. The DNA for the CDR3 is TGTGCCAGCAGCTTAGATATCGGGGGGAACACTGAAGCTTTCTTT. This sequence encodes CASSLDIGGNTEAFF. The whole variable domain, remainder taken from reference TRBV11-2 and TRBJ1-1, is EAGVAQSPRYKIIEKRQSVAFWCNPISGHATLYWYQQILGQGPKLLIQFQNNGVVDDSQLPKDRFSAERLKGVDSTLKIQPAKLEDSAVYLCASSLDIGGNTEAFFGQGTRLTVV.

The rearrangement links TRBV11-3 to TRBJ1-2; weak D call: TRBD1 (5 bases). CDR1 and CDR2 (germline): SGHNT, YENEEA. The CDR3 consists of 12 residues. V lost 4 bases and J 8 bases, leaving 11 bases between the germline ends. The DNA of the CDR3 is TGTGCCAGCAGCTACGTAGGGGTAGGCTACACCTTC. Amino acid sequence: CASSYVGVGYTF.

The rearrangement links TRBV6-1 to TRBJ2-5, with TRBD2 identical over 11 bases. The CDR3 length is 15 residues. Germline assignment: CDR1 MNHNS and CDR2 SASEGT. The J segment lost 5 bases and the V segment lost 3 bases, leaving 5 bases of the junction unmatched. The CDR3 spells CASSDLAGGVETQYF. As DNA, the CDR3 is TGTGCCAGCAGTGATCTAGCGGGGGGCGTGGAGACCCAGTACTTC.

This clone occurred a few times. J is TRBJ1-3 and V is TRBV30; D unresolved. This CDR3 region has 14 residues. V was clipped by 4 bases and J by 0 bases, with 10 bases between them. The germline CDR1 and CDR2 sequences are GTSNPN and SVGIG (reference sequence). DNA for the CDR3: TGTGCCTGGATGTCTATTGCCTCTGGAAACACCATATATTTT. Its translation is CAWMSIASGNTIYF.

The rearrangement uses TRBV3-1 (or the pseudogene TRBV3-2) and TRBJ2-7, with TRBD2 matching 15 bases. Germline CDR1 and CDR2: LGHDT and YNNKEL (reference sequence). The CDR3 runs 19 residues. J gave up 4 bases and V 4 bases, and 14 bases lay outside the gene matches. The DNA of the CDR3 is TGTGCCAGCAGCCCCTGGACTAGCGGGAGGGCCGGATGTTGGTACGAGCAGTACGTC. Encoded protein: CASSPWTSGRAGCWYEQYV.

The chain carries TRBV7-2 and TRBJ2-2, with 10 nucleotides matching TRBD2. The CDR3 runs to 19 residues. Germline V gene lookup returns CDR1 SGHTA and CDR2 FQGNSA. V lost 5 bases and J lost 1; bases outside the gene matches: 13. The CDR3 loop is CASSPRYERGGRNTGELFF. In DNA form, the CDR3 reads TGTGCCAGCAGCCCCCGGTACGAGCGGGGGGGCAGGAACACCGGGGAGCTGTTTTTT.

The V gene is TRBV19, the J gene TRBJ2-1; D is undetermined. Trimming left V 10 bases short and J 3 bases short, with 10 bases between. Germline V lookup: CDR1 LNHDA, CDR2 SQIVND (reference sequence). The CDR3 covers 12 residues. This CDR3 is CATRNGYNEQFF. The CDR3 nucleotides read TGTGCCACCCGTAACGGCTACAATGAGCAGTTCTTC.

This chain joins TRBV5-1 and TRBJ1-4, with TRBD1 matching over 7 bases. Germline V CDR1 and CDR2: SGHRS, YFSETQ. This CDR3 has 14 amino acids. Trimming at V came to 5 bases and at J to 7 bases, leaving 8 bases not matched to a gene. The CDR3 loop is CASSFQGGGEKLFF. As DNA, the CDR3 is TGCGCCAGCAGTTTTCAGGGGGGCGGTGAAAAACTGTTTTTT.

The chain carries TRBV7-8 and TRBJ1-5, with D possibly matching TRBD1 (5 bases). This CDR3 comprises 15 residues. V dropped 4 bases and J dropped 4 bases, with 14 bases sitting between them. In germline, CDR1 is SGHVS, CDR2 FQNEAQ. The CDR3 region is CASSSQDRWNQPQHF. The CDR3 DNA is TGTGCCAGCAGCTCACAAGACAGATGGAATCAGCCCCAGCATTTT.

This clone was detected only once. V and J are TRBV7-9 and TRBJ2-2, with 10 positions matching TRBD2. There are 16 residues in the CDR3. CDR1 and CDR2 from the germline V gene are SEHNR and FQNEAQ (reference sequence). The V gene end was trimmed by 3 bases and the J gene end by 5 bases; junction bases not matched to a gene: 6. CDR3 in DNA: TGTGCCAGCAGCTTGTCTAGCGGGAGTAGGACCGGGGAGCTGTTTTTT. It translates to CASSLSSGSRTGELFF.

The chain combines TRBV6-2 or TRBV6-3 with TRBJ2-7, with 11 nucleotides matching TRBD2. With 2 bases clipped from V and 3 bases from J, the junction kept 0 bases outside the gene matches. This CDR3 has 14 amino acids. The germline CDR1 and CDR2 sequences are MNHEY and SVGEGT. The CDR3 nucleotides read TGTGCCAGCAGTTACGGGACTAGCGGCTACGAGCAGTACTTC. The encoded protein is CASSYGTSGYEQYF.

The chain is built from TRBV18 and TRBJ2-5; D unresolved. V lost 8 bases to trimming and J lost 1 base, with 17 bases between them. The V gene's germline CDR1 is KGHSH and CDR2 LQKENI. The CDR3 is 15 residues long. The CDR3 sequence: CASAASTSGQETQYF. The CDR3 DNA is TGTGCCAGCGCCGCTTCTACCTCAGGCCAAGAGACCCAGTACTTC. Full variable domain (outside the CDR3, taken from reference TRBV18 and TRBJ2-5): NAGVMQNPRHLVRRRGQEARLRCSPMKGHSHVYWYRQLPEEGLKFMVYLQKENIIDESGMPKERFSAEFPKEGPSILRIQQVVRGDSAAYFCASAASTSGQETQYFGPGTRLLVL.

The genes are TRBV24-1 and TRBJ2-5, with a possible D match to TRBD2 (5 bases). This CDR3 is built from 13 residues. V was trimmed by 4 bases and J by 5 bases, leaving 10 bases between them. Germline loops: CDR1 KGHDR, CDR2 SFDVKD. The CDR3 spells CATSDPPSETQYF. As DNA, the CDR3 is TGTGCCACCAGTGACCCCCCTAGCGAGACCCAGTACTTC.

The rearrangement joins TRBV5-1 to TRBJ1-1, with D possibly TRBD1 on 6 matching bases. This CDR3 is 15 amino acids long. CDR1 is SGHRS and CDR2 is YFSETQ in the germline V gene. V lost 0 bases and J lost 4, with 13 bases in between. The CDR3 reads CASSLATGKSTEAFF. CDR3 coding DNA: TGCGCCAGCAGCTTGGCCACAGGGAAGAGCACTGAAGCTTTCTTT.

The chain recombines TRBV7-2 with TRBJ1-1; TRBD1 matches at 7 bases. Germline CDR1 SGHTA, CDR2 FQGNSA. This CDR3 region has 14 residues. The junction had 12 bases not matched to a gene; V was cut back by 6 bases and J by 8 bases. The CDR3 coding sequence is TGTGCCAGCAGACCAGCCAACAGGGGCCCAGAAGCTTTCTTT. Residues: CASRPANRGPEAFF.